This T cell receptor beta chain was documented in a study of Graves' ophthalmopathy and Graves' hyperthyroidism (dated by TCRdb to 2016 to 2019). With regard to the full study: Peripheral blood samples were taken at the time of initial diagnosis, before any treatment was given. To tell Graves' ophthalmopathy apart from Graves' hyperthyroidism, and to predict which patients would progress to ophthalmopathy, the study relied on TCR beta repertoire signatures. In total, approximately 130 blood samples were TCR-sequenced: 40 to 45 ophthalmopathy, over 70 hyperthyroidism and roughly 17 hyperthyroidism-to-ophthalmopathy patients. To explore V-J signatures that distinguish ophthalmopathy from hyperthyroidism, a discovery set of about a hundred patients was enrolled, made up of over 40 with ophthalmopathy and some 56 with stable hyperthyroidism. For independent validation, a separate cohort was made up of some 19 hyperthyroidism patients plus 17 patients who later progressed from hyperthyroidism to ophthalmopathy. In roughly six hyperthyroidism patients, the T-cell repertoires found in thyroid tissue were compared with those found in blood. Once sampling was done, hyperthyroidism patients were given methimazole at a starting dose of 30 mg daily, while ophthalmopathy patients were given high-dose intravenous methylprednisolone. The 100 discovery patients were divided at random into training and test sets in a 7:3 ratio.

Findings and caveats that apply to the study as a whole: Sample size was not predetermined statistically, and investigators were not blinded to group allocation. Ophthalmopathy was separated from stable hyperthyroidism by the 13-signature model with around 88% sensitivity and around 81% specificity in cross-validation and with 80%/75% in the test set. In validation, the model predicted ophthalmopathy progression with nearly 71% sensitivity and about 77% specificity; 12 predicted patients were CT-confirmed with GO in a median of approximately six months. Most of the expanded thyroid clonotypes with a frequency above 0.001 were also detected in blood, and it was suggested that the thyroid immune response may be reflected by blood repertoires.

This clonotype came up many times. It has no known antigen specificity. Base qualities are missing; no much larger clone stands one base away. Stable hyperthyroidism was defined as no progression to ophthalmopathy within 18 months of follow-up. Patients with hyperthyroidism were aged 18 to 65 years, had been newly diagnosed, and had a disease duration of less than 2 months. Patients with other autoimmune diseases, uncontrolled infections, pregnancy or lactation were excluded from the study. Clinical symptoms, serum thyroxine, TRAb, thyroid ultrasound and orbital computed tomography were used for diagnosis. Using Ficoll-Paque density gradient centrifugation, PBMCs were isolated from approximately 11 ml of fresh peripheral blood. Total RNA was extracted using Trizol reagent, and RNA quality was checked on an Agilent 2100 Bioanalyzer. Including cysteine and phenylalanine, the CDR3 has 14 amino acids. The retained sequence is limited to the CDR3, 42 bases, with the frame set at the first base. Deletion took 1 base off V and 1 base off J, with a span of 7 bases between the germline ends. For CDR1 and CDR2, the germline V gene lists SGHVS and FQNEAQ.

TCR beta CDR3 regions were amplified from RNA transcripts for repertoire sequencing. A first-round RT-PCR used HTBI primers with the Qiagen OneStep RT-PCR kit, followed by a second-round multiplex PCR, size selection and purification. Libraries were sequenced paired-end with 100 bp reads on an Illumina HiSeq2000. Per the source publication's procedure: Reads were processed with SOAPnuke, discarding reads with adapters, uncalled bases, mean Phred below 15, or no exact constant-primer or identifier match. COPE v1.2.5 was used to merge the high-quality paired reads. Clonotypes were defined as unique nucleotide sequences and were aligned to IMGT TRB V, D and J references using MiTCR v1.1. Analysis was restricted to V-J combinations with a frequency above 0.0001, which covered 99% to 99.2% of repertoires. For each V-J combination, a TCR clonal expansion and chaos score was defined as F50 clonal expansion divided by the chaos observed in the TCRdist matrix. Welch's t-statistics and random forest were used to reduce the features to 10 to 15 V-J combinations, which were then used as input to a naive Bayes classifier. The similarity between thyroid and blood repertoires was quantified using the Morisita-Horn index. TCRdb took the public reads, trimmed them with fastp at Q25, ran MiXCR for clone calling and kept in-frame beta chains. All rows with the same CDR3 protein become a single entry with the most common DNA and genes. None of the V and J calls come from the authors' own analysis; TCRdb made them. Across this sample there are roughly 420,000 distinct CDR3 sequences, with more than 20% seen only once. 2.5% to 3% of the sample is held by the ten biggest clonotypes.

This sequence originates from a young woman with stable Graves' hyperthyroidism. Donor details come from another sample of the same person, matched by shared clones. The sequenced sample was peripheral blood. In this chain, TRBV7-8 is recombined with TRBJ2-5; too little of a D gene remains to name it. The CDR3 in this case is CASSLVYTQETQYF. The nucleotide sequence reads as follows: TGTGCCAGCAGCTTAGTTTACACCCAAGAGACCCAGTACTTC.